This TCR beta chain was captured in a study of T cell repertoires in cytomegalovirus infection (dated by TCRdb to between 2018 and 2021). About the full investigation: The HLA type of each donor mattered for the analysis, because public TCR beta signatures pointed to carriage of CMV infection along with the matching HLA type. The paper's findings and limits, for the study overall: The ex vivo response was dominated by HLA-C-restricted CMV-specific TCR beta clonotypes, which also provided the single most frequent clonotype in two of eight donors. Cumulative frequency of public TCR beta family members discriminated carriers of CMV infection plus the relevant HLA type in this cohort and an independent approximately 350-donor cohort.

This sample was sequenced with an Illumina HiSeq 1500. TCRdb reran the public reads through fastp at Q25 and MiXCR, keeping productive beta chains. For every CDR3 protein sequence, its rows merge into one entry that carries the most common genes and DNA. In all, the sample holds roughly 150,000 distinct CDR3 sequences, and roughly a quarter of those were seen once. Of the sample, 9.5% to 12% is held by the ten largest clones. CDR1 and CDR2 are read off the germline V gene as SGHTA and FQGNSA. From the cysteine through the phenylalanine, the CDR3 covers 16 amino acids. Solely the CDR3 DNA is kept, with 48 bases framed from the first base. Trimming removed 2 bases from V and 6 bases from J; the gene matches leave 7 bases unexplained. This clonotype was found a few times. Its specific antigen is unknown. Base qualities are missing; no much larger clone stands one base away.

Here the chain combines TRBV7-2 and TRBJ2-1, with 10 bases matching TRBD2. The sequenced sample consisted of PBMCs. The clonotype comes from a human donor in good health (CMV status not recorded). Some clones in this sample may be carry-over from other donors' samples. The CDR3 region has the sequence CASSLSSTSGINEQFF. In nucleotides, the sequence is TGTGCCAGCAGCTTAAGTAGCACTAGCGGGATCAATGAGCAGTTCTTC. With all but the CDR3 taken from the reference TRBV7-2 and TRBJ2-1 genes, the full variable domain is: GAGVSQSPSNKVTEKGKDVELRCDPISGHTALYWYRQSLGQGLEFLIYFQGNSAPDKSGLPSDRFSAERTGGSVSTLTIQRTQQEDSAVYLCASSLSSTSGINEQFFGPGTRLTVL.